This T cell receptor (beta chain) derives from a study of cytomegalovirus exposure and HLA in healthy donors. Healthy bone marrow donors formed the donor group. CDR3 size: 15 residues. CDR1 is LNHDA, CDR2 SQIVND, per germline (reference sequence). V shed 6 bases, J shed 0 bases, and the junction held 7 bases outside the gene matches. Comment on this clone: Its antigen remains unidentified.

The PCR was carried out with 60 Vbeta primers and 13 Jbeta primers. Using immunoSEQ multiplex PCR, the repertoire was profiled, and TCRdb retains in-frame clones only, with some absent. The sample includes 160,000 or so clones, under 85% of them seen just once. Regarding the study as a whole: An apparent linkage of common viral pathogens to several of the most significant clusters emerged in a later analysis. In vitro work confirmed that a few CMV-associated chains recognize CMV antigens.

The V call is TRBV19, the J call TRBJ1-1; the match to TRBD1 covers 7 bases. Sequenced input: PBMCs. The clonotype comes from a man in his fifties or sixties in good health and CMV-seropositive. CDR3 DNA: TGTGCCAGTAGCTATTTGGGACAGTTGAACACTGAAGCTTTCTTT. This encodes CASSYLGQLNTEAFF.